These T cell receptor beta chains were read from a single sample in a study. MiXCR, run by TCRdb on the 5' RACE reads, gives a single entry per CDR3 protein. The sample shows about 61,000 distinct CDR3 sequences, 30% of them seen only once. Sequencing used tumor-infiltrating naive CD4+ T cells sorted from the breast tumor. The source of these receptors is a female donor with breast cancer. The CDR3 runs from the conserved cysteine through the conserved F or W. Each record gives: J gene, D gene, clone size, V gene, CDR3 protein, CDR3 DNA. D genes are given only for firm matches. Only part of the rows carry a size: once, few, many, or a class if the clone is expanded.

TRBJ2-7	TRBD2	-	TRBV5-1	CASRETSGIEQYF	TGCGCCAGCAGGGAGACTAGCGGCATCGAGCAGTACTTC
TRBJ2-3	-	few	TRBV10-3	CAISESEGSDTQYF	TGTGCCATCAGTGAGTCAGAGGGCTCAGATACGCAGTATTTT
TRBJ2-7	-	-	TRBV10-3	CAISESGGRGTYEQYF	TGTGCCATCAGTGAGTCAGGGGGGCGAGGGACTTACGAGCAGTACTTC
TRBJ1-4	TRBD1	few	TRBV5-1	CASSLAGTGNEKLFF	TGCGCCAGCAGCTTGGCCGGGACAGGGAATGAAAAACTGTTTTTT
TRBJ2-3	-	-	TRBV29-1	CSVGGLGGDSDTQYF	TGCAGCGTTGGAGGCCTCGGTGGGGACTCAGATACGCAGTATTTT
TRBJ1-2	-	few	TRBV20-1	CSVGAGTELRHTF	-
TRBJ2-3	TRBD2	-	TRBV24-1	CATSDYLAGGSQSTQYF	TGTGCCACCAGTGACTATCTAGCGGGAGGCTCCCAATCTACGCAGTATTTT
TRBJ2-2	TRBD2	-	TRBV7-2	CASSLNLAGGSHTGELFF	TGTGCCAGCAGCTTAAATCTAGCGGGAGGGTCCCACACCGGGGAGCTGTTTTTT
TRBJ2-1	TRBD2	many	TRBV20-1	CSAMQRGRSYNEQFF	TGCAGTGCTATGCAGCGGGGCCGATCCTACAATGAGCAGTTCTTC
TRBJ2-2	TRBD1	few	TRBV5-1	CASNNQGASTTGELFF	TGCGCCAGCAATAACCAGGGGGCGAGTACTACCGGGGAGCTGTTTTTT
TRBJ2-1	TRBD2	few	TRBV20-1	CSASPGRAGNEQFF	TGCAGTGCTAGTCCCGGGAGGGCCGGCAATGAGCAGTTCTTC
TRBJ2-7	-	-	TRBV5-1	CASSYRDITYEQYF	TGCGCCAGCAGCTACCGGGACATTACCTACGAGCAGTACTTC
TRBJ2-2	TRBD2	many	TRBV24-1	CATERDSNTGELFF	TGTGCCACGGAGCGGGACTCGAACACCGGGGAGCTGTTTTTT
TRBJ2-3	-	-	TRBV29-1	CSVEYSTDTQYF	TGCAGCGTTGAATATAGCACAGATACGCAGTATTTT
TRBJ2-5	-	-	TRBV15	CATSKPRSGQETQYF	TGTGCCACCAGCAAGCCTCGATCGGGCCAAGAGACCCAGTACTTC
TRBJ1-2	-	-	TRBV13	CASSASGQWSYTF	TGTGCCAGCAGCGCGTCAGGACAGTGGAGCTACACCTTC
TRBJ1-4	-	few	TRBV6-1	CASNSRSQGAEKLFF	TGTGCCAGCAACTCAAGAAGTCAAGGGGCTGAAAAACTGTTTTTT
TRBJ2-1	-	few	TRBV18	CASSTDSINEQFF	TGTGCCAGCTCTACAGATTCTATTAATGAGCAGTTCTTC
TRBJ1-6	-	-	TRBV5-1	CASKVGQGNNSPLHF	-
TRBJ2-7	-	-	TRBV4-1	CASSQDHPGTYEQYF	TGCGCCAGCAGCCAAGATCATCCGGGAACCTACGAGCAGTACTTC